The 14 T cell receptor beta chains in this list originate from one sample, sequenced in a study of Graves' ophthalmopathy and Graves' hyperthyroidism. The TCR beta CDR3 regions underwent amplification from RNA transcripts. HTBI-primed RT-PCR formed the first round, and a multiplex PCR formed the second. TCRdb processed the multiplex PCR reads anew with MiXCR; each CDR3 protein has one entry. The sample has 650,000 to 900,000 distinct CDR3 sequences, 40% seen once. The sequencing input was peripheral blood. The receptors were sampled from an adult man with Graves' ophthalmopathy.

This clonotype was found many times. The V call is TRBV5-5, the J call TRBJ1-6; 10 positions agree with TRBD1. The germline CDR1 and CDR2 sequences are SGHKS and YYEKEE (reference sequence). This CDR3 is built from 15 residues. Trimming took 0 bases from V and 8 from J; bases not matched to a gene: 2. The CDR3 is CASSLVGQGYSPLHF. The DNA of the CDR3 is TGTGCCAGCAGCTTGGTGGGACAGGGGTATTCACCCCTCCACTTT.

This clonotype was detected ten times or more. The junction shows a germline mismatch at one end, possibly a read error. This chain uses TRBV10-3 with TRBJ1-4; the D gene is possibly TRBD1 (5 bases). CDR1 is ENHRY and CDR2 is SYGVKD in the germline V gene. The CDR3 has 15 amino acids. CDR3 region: CASSPTVEGTEKLFF. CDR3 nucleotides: TGTGCCAGCAGTCCGACGGTGGAGGGGACTGAAAAACTGTTTTTT.

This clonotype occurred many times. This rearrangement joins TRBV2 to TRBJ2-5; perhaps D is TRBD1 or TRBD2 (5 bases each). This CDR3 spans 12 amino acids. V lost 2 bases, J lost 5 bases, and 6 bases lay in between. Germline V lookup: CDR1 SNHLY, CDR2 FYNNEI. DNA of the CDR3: TGTGCCAGCAGTGAATGGGGGGAGACCCAGTACTTC. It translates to CASSEWGETQYF.

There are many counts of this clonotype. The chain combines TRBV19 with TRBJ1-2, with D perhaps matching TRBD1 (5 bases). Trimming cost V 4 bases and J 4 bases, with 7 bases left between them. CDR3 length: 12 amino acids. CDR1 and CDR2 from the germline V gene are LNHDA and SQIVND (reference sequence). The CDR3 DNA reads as TGTGCCAGTAGTAGGACAACCTATGGCTACACCTTC. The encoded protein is CASSRTTYGYTF.

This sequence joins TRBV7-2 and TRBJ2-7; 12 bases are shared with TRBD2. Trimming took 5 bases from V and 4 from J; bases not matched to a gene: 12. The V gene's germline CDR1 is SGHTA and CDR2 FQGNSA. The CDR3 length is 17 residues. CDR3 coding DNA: TGTGCCAGCAGCACGACTAGCGGGAGAGGTGCTGGGTACGAGCAGTACTTC. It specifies CASSTTSGRGAGYEQYF.

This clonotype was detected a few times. Here the CDR3 DNA reads TGCGCCAGCAGCACCGACAGGGCAAACACCATATATTTT. Protein sequence: CASSTDRANTIYF. V usage is TRBV5-1 and J usage is TRBJ1-3; TRBD1 matches 7 bases. CDR1 is SGHRS and CDR2 is YFSETQ in the germline V gene. Trimming at V came to 4 bases and at J to 6 bases, leaving 4 bases not matched to a gene. This CDR3 region has 13 residues.

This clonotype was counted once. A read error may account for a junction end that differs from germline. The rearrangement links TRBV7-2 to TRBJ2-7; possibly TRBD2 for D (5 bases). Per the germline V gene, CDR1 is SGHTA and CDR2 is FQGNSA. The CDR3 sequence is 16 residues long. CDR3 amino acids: CVSSQRTSFRSYEQYF. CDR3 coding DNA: TGTGTCAGCAGCCAAAGGACTTCTTTCCGCTCCTACGAGCAGTACTTC.

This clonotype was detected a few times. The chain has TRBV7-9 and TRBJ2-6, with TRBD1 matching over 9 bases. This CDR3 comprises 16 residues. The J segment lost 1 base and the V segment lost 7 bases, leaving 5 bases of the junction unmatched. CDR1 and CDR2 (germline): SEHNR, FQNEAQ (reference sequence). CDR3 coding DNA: TGTGCCAGCACCGGGACAGGGCTATCTGGGGCCAACGTCCTGACTTTC. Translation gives CASTGTGLSGANVLTF.

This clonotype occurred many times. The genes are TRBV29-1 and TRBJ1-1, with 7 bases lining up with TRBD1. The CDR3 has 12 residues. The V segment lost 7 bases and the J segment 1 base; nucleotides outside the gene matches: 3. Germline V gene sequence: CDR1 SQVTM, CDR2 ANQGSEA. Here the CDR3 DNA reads TGCAGCGGCAGACAGGGGAACACTGAAGCTTTCTTT. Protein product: CSGRQGNTEAFF.

The CDR3 nucleotides are TGTGCCAGCAGTATCGGACAGGGGGCGGGGGAGCAGTACTTC. This sequence encodes CASSIGQGAGEQYF. The gene calls are TRBV2 and TRBJ2-7, with 11 positions matching TRBD1. The germline V gene encodes CDR1 SNHLY and CDR2 FYNNEI. V trimming: 5 bases; J trimming: 7 bases; junction bases outside the gene matches: 7. This CDR3 is built from 14 residues.

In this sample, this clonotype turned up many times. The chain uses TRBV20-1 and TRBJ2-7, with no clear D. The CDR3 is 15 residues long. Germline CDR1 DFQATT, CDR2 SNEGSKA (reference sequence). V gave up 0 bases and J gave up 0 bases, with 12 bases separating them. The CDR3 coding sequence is TGCAGTGCTAGAGATCGGCACAGCAGCTCCTACGAGCAGTACTTC. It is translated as CSARDRHSSSYEQYF.

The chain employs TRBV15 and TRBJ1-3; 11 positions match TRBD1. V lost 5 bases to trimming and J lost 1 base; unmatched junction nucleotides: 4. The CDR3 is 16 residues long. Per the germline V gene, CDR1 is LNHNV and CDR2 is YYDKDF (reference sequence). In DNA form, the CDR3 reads TGTGCCACCAGCGGACAGGGGGCCCTTTCTGGAAACACCATATATTTT. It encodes CATSGQGALSGNTIYF.

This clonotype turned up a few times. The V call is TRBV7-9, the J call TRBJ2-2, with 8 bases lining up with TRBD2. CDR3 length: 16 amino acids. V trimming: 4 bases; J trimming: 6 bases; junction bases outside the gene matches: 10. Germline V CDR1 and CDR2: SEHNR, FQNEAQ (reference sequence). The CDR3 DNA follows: TGTGCCAGCAGCTCCCGGACTAGCCGACGAGCCGGGGAGCTGTTTTTT. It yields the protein CASSSRTSRRAGELFF. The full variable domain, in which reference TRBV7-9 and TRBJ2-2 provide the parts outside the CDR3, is DTGVSQNPRHKITKRGQNVTFRCDPISEHNRLYWYRQTLGQGPEFLTYFQNEAQLEKSRLLSDRFSAERPKGSFSTLEIQRTEQGDSAMYLCASSSRTSRRAGELFFGEGSRLTVL.

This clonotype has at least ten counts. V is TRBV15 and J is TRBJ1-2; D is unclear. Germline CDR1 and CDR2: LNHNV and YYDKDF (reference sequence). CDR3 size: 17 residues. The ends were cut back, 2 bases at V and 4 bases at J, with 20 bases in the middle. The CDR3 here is CATSRQIGVRPFYGYTF. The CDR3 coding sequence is TGTGCCACCAGCAGACAAATAGGAGTCAGGCCTTTCTATGGCTACACCTTC.